These 9 T cell receptor beta chains were sequenced from one sample in a study of shared clonotypes between healthy human individuals. TCRdb's table, derived via immunoSEQ multiplex PCR, lists solely in-frame clones and lacks some. In the table there are about 470,000 clones, 70% to 80% of which are singletons. Sequencing was carried out using PBMCs. These receptors originate from a woman aged 40 to 49 in good health. Some clones in this sample may be carry-over from other donors' samples.

This clone appeared a single time. This chain links TRBV5-1 with TRBJ2-1, with D perhaps TRBD1 (6 bases). Germline V gene sequence: CDR1 SGHRS, CDR2 YFSETQ. This CDR3 is 15 amino acids long. The ends were cut back, 0 bases at V and 2 bases at J, with 9 bases in the middle. CDR3: CASSLVGGTYNEQFF. DNA for the CDR3: TGCGCCAGCAGCTTGGTAGGGGGAACCTACAATGAGCAGTTCTTC. Looking up the rest from reference TRBV5-1 and TRBJ2-1 gives the full variable domain: KAGVTQTPRYLIKTRGQQVTLSCSPISGHRSVSWYQQTPGQGLQFLFEYFSETQRNKGNFPGRFSGRQFSNSRSEMNVSTLELGDSALYLCASSLVGGTYNEQFFGPGTRLTVL.

This clone was detected only once. The J gene is TRBJ2-2, the V gene TRBV7-2; D not resolved. The CDR3 sequence is 18 residues long. In germline, CDR1 is SGHTA, CDR2 FQGNSA. V lost 2 bases and J 1 base, leaving 17 bases between the germline ends. The CDR3 nucleotides read TGTGCCAGCAGCTTAATCCCGAGGATAGCAGAGAACACCGGGGAGCTGTTTTTT. Translated: CASSLIPRIAENTGELFF.

The V gene is TRBV29-1, the J gene TRBJ1-1; 7 positions agree with TRBD1. The CDR3 is 14 residues long. V dropped 5 bases and J dropped 1; count of bases not matched to a gene: 7. Germline CDR1 SQVTM, CDR2 ANQGSEA. The CDR3 nucleotides read TGCAGCGTTACTCCGACAGGGAAGAACACTGAAGCTTTCTTT. Protein sequence: CSVTPTGKNTEAFF.

Only one count was recorded for this clone. A much larger clone lies a single base off, so this may be a read error. Other nucleotide sequences from this sample produce the same CDR3. This rearrangement joins TRBV7-9 to TRBJ1-3, with a weak D call TRBD1 (5 bases). Trimming took 1 base from V and 4 from J, leaving 5 bases between them. The CDR3 extends over 13 amino acids. Germline lookup yields CDR1 SEHNR and CDR2 FQNEAQ (reference sequence). CDR3 residues: CASSLGTGNTIYF. CDR3 DNA: TGTGCCAGCAGCTTAGGGACAGGAAACACCATATATTTT.

The chain is built from TRBV9 and TRBJ2-6; D call uncertain. The CDR3 extends over 15 amino acids. Deletions cut 0 bases from V and 3 bases from J, with 7 bases between. Germline CDR1 is SGDLS and CDR2 is YYNGEE. The CDR3: CASSVGFVGANVLTF. The CDR3 coding sequence is TGTGCCAGCAGCGTAGGATTTGTTGGGGCCAACGTCCTGACTTTC.

This sequence joins TRBV5-1 and TRBJ1-1, with TRBD1 matching 11 bases. This CDR3 spans 15 amino acids. With 3 bases clipped from V and 2 bases from J, the junction kept 3 bases outside the gene matches. Germline loops: CDR1 SGHRS, CDR2 YFSETQ. DNA for the CDR3: TGCGCCAGCAGCTCAGGGACAGGGGGTAACACTGAAGCTTTCTTT. It translates to CASSSGTGGNTEAFF.

The chain carries TRBV5-1 and TRBJ1-1; 8 nucleotides agree with TRBD1. V was clipped by 1 base and J by 3 bases; unmatched bases: 5. Germline V gene lookup returns CDR1 SGHRS and CDR2 YFSETQ. This CDR3 region has 15 residues. For the CDR3, the DNA is TGCGCCAGCAGCTTGCGGGTGACAGGGGACACTGAAGCTTTCTTT. It is translated as CASSLRVTGDTEAFF.

The count of this clone is one. V and J are TRBV4-2 and TRBJ2-3, with 9 bases matching TRBD2. Germline CDR1 LGHNA, CDR2 YNFKEQ. The CDR3 contains 18 residues. V gave up 3 bases and J gave up 0 bases; unmatched junction bases: 10. The CDR3 coding sequence is TGTGCCAGCAGCCAGGGGAGAACTAGCGGGCCTAGCACAGATACGCAGTATTTT. This gives the protein CASSQGRTSGPSTDTQYF.

The gene calls are TRBV5-1 and TRBJ2-1; D may be TRBD2 (5 bases). V shed 0 bases and J shed 8 bases, with 15 bases lying between them. The CDR3 covers 15 residues. Per the germline V gene, CDR1 is SGHRS and CDR2 is YFSETQ. The CDR3 loop reads CASSLAVATGDEQFF. The CDR3 DNA sequence: TGCGCCAGCAGCTTGGCTGTTGCCACCGGGGATGAGCAGTTCTTC. Together with reference TRBV5-1 and TRBJ2-1, the CDR3 gives the full variable domain: KAGVTQTPRYLIKTRGQQVTLSCSPISGHRSVSWYQQTPGQGLQFLFEYFSETQRNKGNFPGRFSGRQFSNSRSEMNVSTLELGDSALYLCASSLAVATGDEQFFGPGTRLTVL.